This paragraph covers one T cell receptor beta chain sequence. Its target is unknown. This CDR3 has 16 amino acids. The germline CDR1 and CDR2 sequences are LNHDA and SQIVND (reference sequence). J was trimmed by 4 bases and V by 5 bases; bases with no gene match: 8. The treatment: roughly 10-day PBMC culture with coronavirus spike peptide pools or control peptides (ViraFEST assay). Before Alpha, Beta and Delta appeared in the US, convalescents tested positive (March–December 2020). Sequencing of DNA taken from cultured CD4+ T cells relied on the Oncomine TCR Beta short-read assay. TCRdb re-called the PCR reads through MiXCR, storing one row per CDR3 protein. This sample carries over 10,000 distinct CDR3 sequences, roughly 56% of them seen once, and the ten largest clones take over 15%. This sample is part of a study of vaccination and CD4 T cells after COVID-19.

Sequenced sample: CD4+ T cells from blood, cultured in vitro. The chain carries TRBV19 and TRBJ1-2, with 12 nucleotides matching TRBD1. The sequence derives from a human donor who had recovered from COVID-19. The CDR3 loop reads CASSGGTGGWGYGYTF. The CDR3, as DNA: TGTGCCAGTAGTGGCGGGACAGGGGGCTGGGGCTATGGCTACACCTTC.